The 13 T cell receptor beta chains presented below share a single source sample, sequenced in a study of identifying expanded T cells in peripheral blood. Assay used: immunoSEQ multiplex PCR; TCRdb lists only in-frame clones, some missing. Among around 100,000 clones listed, over 70% were seen once. Sequences were obtained from blood. These receptors were taken from a person between 18 and 75 years old in good health.

V gene TRBV5-1 combines with J gene TRBJ2-7; D not certain. Trimming took off 3 bases at V and 1 base at J, with 8 bases between the two ends. Germline values: CDR1 SGHRS, CDR2 YFSETQ. The CDR3 spans 13 residues. The CDR3 nucleotides are TGCGCCAGCAGCTCCGGACCTTCCTACGAGCAGTACTTC. Protein product: CASSSGPSYEQYF.

This clone is judged medium-sized. This chain links TRBV25-1 with TRBJ1-1; 8 bases are a match to TRBD1. The CDR3 has 15 residues. Germline lookup yields CDR1 MGHDK and CDR2 SYGVNS. The junction had 7 bases not matched to a gene; V was cut back by 4 bases and J by 3 bases. As DNA, the CDR3 is TGTGCCAGCAGTGTGACAGGGGAAGGGGACACTGAAGCTTTCTTT. Amino acid sequence: CASSVTGEGDTEAFF.

The chain uses TRBV28 and TRBJ1-5, with D uncertain. CDR1 and CDR2 from the germline V gene are MDHEN and SYDVKM. The V end was cut by 6 bases, the J end by 4 bases, with 19 bases between. The CDR3 consists of 16 residues. CDR3 residues: CASSRVSPSRNQPQHF. CDR3 bases: TGTGCCAGCAGCCGCGTTTCCCCCTCGCGGAATCAGCCCCAGCATTTT.

The chain joins TRBV21-1 to TRBJ1-6. TRBV21-1 is a recognized pseudogene. The CDR3 is 15 residues long. CDR3 region: CASSKIEPFGVALHF. DNA of the CDR3: TGTGCCAGCAGCAAAATAGAGCCTTTTGGGGTGGCCCTCCACTTT.

J is TRBJ2-2 and V is TRBV4-1; a weak D match, TRBD2 (5 bases). The CDR3 spans 15 residues. V dropped 1 base and J dropped 7 bases, with 13 bases sitting between them. Germline lookup yields CDR1 MGHRA and CDR2 YSYEKL. CDR3: CASSQARETDGELFF. For the CDR3, the DNA is TGCGCCAGCAGCCAAGCAAGGGAGACGGACGGGGAGCTGTTTTTT.

The chain carries TRBV19 and TRBJ1-1, with D perhaps TRBD1 (6 bases). The germline V gene encodes CDR1 LNHDA and CDR2 SQIVND (reference sequence). The CDR3 has 15 residues. Trimming pared 4 bases from V and 0 bases from J, leaving 12 bases between. The CDR3 DNA reads TGTGCCAGTAGTACAAGGACAGTCCTGAACACTGAAGCTTTCTTT. Its protein product is CASSTRTVLNTEAFF.

V is TRBV7-2 and J is TRBJ1-1, with a possible D match to TRBD1 (5 bases). Trimming removed 1 base from V and 1 base from J, with 13 bases in between. The CDR3 consists of 16 residues. From germline, CDR1 is SGHTA and CDR2 FQGNSA. The CDR3 sequence is CASSLETGRANTEAFF. CDR3 nucleotides: TGTGCCAGCAGCTTAGAAACGGGCAGGGCGAACACTGAAGCTTTCTTT.

In this sample, this clone turned up once. The chain joins TRBV6-5 to TRBJ2-7; possibly TRBD1 for D (6 bases). There are 15 residues in the CDR3. Germline V CDR1 and CDR2: MNHEY, SVGAGI. Trimming stripped 2 bases from V and 4 bases from J, with 15 bases between. The CDR3: CASSYLPGELYEQYF. The CDR3 nucleotides read TGTGCCAGCAGTTACCTCCCAGGGGAATTATACGAGCAGTACTTC.

This chain joins TRBV11-2 and TRBJ2-7; D unclear. Trimming took off 4 bases at V and 5 bases at J, with 9 bases between the two ends. CDR1 is SGHAT, CDR2 FQNNGV, per germline. The CDR3 sequence is 12 residues long. CDR3 in DNA: TGTGCCAGCAGCTCCCGAGGCAACGAGCAGTACTTC. Protein: CASSSRGNEQYF.

The chain uses TRBV2 and TRBJ1-5, with D possibly matching TRBD1 (6 bases). Germline V gene data show CDR1 as SNHLY and CDR2 as FYNNEI. With 5 bases removed from V and 1 base from J, the gap between germline ends came to 9 bases. This CDR3 region has 14 residues. CDR3 bases: TGTGCCAGCAGTCCCGGACAGAGCAATCAGCCCCAGCATTTT. Amino acids: CASSPGQSNQPQHF.

The rearrangement links TRBV5-1 to TRBJ2-2; 8 bases line up with TRBD1. The CDR3 contains 15 residues. Germline V CDR1 and CDR2: SGHRS, YFSETQ. V shed 4 bases, J shed 5 bases, and the junction held 7 bases outside the gene matches. CDR3 sequence (DNA): TGCGCCAGCAGCGAGGACAGGGCGCGGACCGGGGAGCTGTTTTTT. It translates to CASSEDRARTGELFF.

J is TRBJ1-2 and V is TRBV6-5, with a tentative D call TRBD1 (5 bases). Germline CDR1 reads MNHEY; CDR2 reads SVGAGI. This CDR3 comprises 15 residues. The V and J ends lost 2 bases and 6 bases respectively, with 16 bases between them. The CDR3 sequence is CASSYGGGTSNGYTF. CDR3 in DNA: TGTGCCAGCAGTTACGGTGGGGGGACGTCTAATGGCTACACCTTC.

This sequence joins TRBV12-5 and TRBJ2-1; D is undetermined. Trimming cost V 0 bases and J 5 bases, with 11 bases left between them. The CDR3 runs to 15 residues. Germline CDR1 reads LGHNT; CDR2 reads FRNRAP. The chain's CDR3 is CASGLVAGLNNEQFF. CDR3 DNA sequence: TGTGCTAGTGGTTTGGTGGCCGGGCTTAACAATGAGCAGTTCTTC.